The present entry profiles one T cell receptor (beta chain) with its context. This record belongs to a study of blood T cell repertoires in COVID-19. V trimming: 6 bases; J trimming: 5 bases; junction bases outside the gene matches: 3. Germline V gives CDR1 SNHLY, CDR2 FYNNEI. This CDR3 contains 14 residues. Data came from immunoSEQ multiplex PCR; TCRdb stores just in-frame clones and leaves some out. The table includes 130,000 or so clones, approximately 90% detected once. What was sequenced was peripheral blood. This TCR derives from a human donor with COVID-19, enrolled during active disease. The donor label of this sample is uncertain. The chain recombines TRBV2 with TRBJ1-4, with 10 bases aligning to TRBD1. CDR3 in amino acids: CASRETGGNEKLFF. The CDR3 region has the DNA TGTGCCAGCAGGGAGACAGGGGGCAATGAAAAACTGTTTTTT.